The clone carrying this TCR beta chain was observed many times. Germline CDR1 reads KGHDR; CDR2 reads SFDVKD. This CDR3 region has 15 residues. Germline trimming cut 3 bases from V and 3 bases from J; bases unmatched to any gene: 3. Excluded were patients with other autoimmune diseases, uncontrolled infections, pregnancy or lactation. Amplified material comprised TCR beta CDR3 regions derived from RNA transcripts. First-round RT-PCR employed HTBI primers, with a second-round multiplex PCR after it. One entry per CDR3 protein, called by TCRdb with MiXCR from the multiplex PCR reads. The table includes approximately 160,000 distinct CDR3 sequences, around two fifths detected once. This sample was taken from a study of Graves' ophthalmopathy and Graves' hyperthyroidism. Turning to the study itself: Before any treatment was given, at initial diagnosis, peripheral blood was collected.

Source material: peripheral blood. The sequence was obtained from a man aged 25 to 40 with Graves' ophthalmopathy. The rearrangement uses TRBV24-1 and TRBJ2-2, with 7 bases matching TRBD1. In nucleotides, the CDR3 is TGTGCCACCAGTGATAAACAGGGGCACACCGGGGAGCTGTTTTTT. Translation: CATSDKQGHTGELFF.